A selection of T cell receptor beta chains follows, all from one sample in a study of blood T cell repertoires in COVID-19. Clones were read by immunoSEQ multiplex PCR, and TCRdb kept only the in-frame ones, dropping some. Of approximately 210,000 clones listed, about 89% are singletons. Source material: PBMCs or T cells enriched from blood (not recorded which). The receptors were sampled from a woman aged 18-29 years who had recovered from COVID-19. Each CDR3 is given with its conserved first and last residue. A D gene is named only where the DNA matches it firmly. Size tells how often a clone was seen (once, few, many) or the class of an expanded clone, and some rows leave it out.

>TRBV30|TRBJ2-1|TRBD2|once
CAWSVRTSSHEQFF
TGTGCCTGGAGTGTTCGGACTAGTAGCCATGAGCAGTTCTTC
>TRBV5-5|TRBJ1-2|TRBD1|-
CASSSRGHHGYTF
TGTGCCAGCAGCTCCAGGGGGCATCATGGCTACACCTTC
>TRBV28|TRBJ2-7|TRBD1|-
CASSSGQGGEEQYF
TGTGCCAGCAGTTCTGGACAGGGTGGCGAAGAGCAGTACTTC
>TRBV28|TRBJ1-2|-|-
CASSPSGWGASNYGYTF
TGTGCCAGCAGCCCCAGCGGGTGGGGCGCATCTAACTATGGCTACACCTTC
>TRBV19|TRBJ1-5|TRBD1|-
CASSKTGGGNQPQHF
TGTGCCAGTAGTAAGACAGGGGGGGGCAATCAGCCCCAGCATTTT
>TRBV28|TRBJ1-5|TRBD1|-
CASSLFLGTDYF
TGTGCCAGCAGTTTATTTCTCGGGACAGACTATTTT
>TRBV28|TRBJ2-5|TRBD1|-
CASSLLGQGETTQYF
TGTGCCAGCAGTTTATTAGGGCAGGGGGAGACGACCCAGTACTTC
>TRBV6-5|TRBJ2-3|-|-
CASSYHPGGDTQYF
TGTGCCAGCAGTTACCACCCGGGGGGCGATACGCAGTATTTT
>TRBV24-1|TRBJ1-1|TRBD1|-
CATSEQTGEVPEAFF
TGTGCCACCAGTGAACAGACAGGGGAAGTTCCTGAAGCTTTCTTT
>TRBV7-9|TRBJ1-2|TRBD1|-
CASSLLGQGAGYGYTF
TGTGCCAGCAGCTTACTGGGACAGGGGGCAGGCTATGGCTACACCTTC
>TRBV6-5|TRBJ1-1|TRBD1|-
CASARGRGENTEAFF
TGTGCCAGCGCGAGGGGGCGCGGGGAGAACACTGAAGCTTTCTTT
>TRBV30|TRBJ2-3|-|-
CAWSPRDTQYF
TGTGCCTGGAGTCCCCGGGATACGCAGTATTTT
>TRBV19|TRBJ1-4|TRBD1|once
CASSPGQATNEKLFF
TGTGCCAGTAGTCCAGGACAGGCAACTAATGAAAAACTGTTTTTT
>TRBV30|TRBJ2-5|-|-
CAWSLGAETQYF
TGTGCCTGGAGCCTTGGGGCGGAGACCCAGTACTTC
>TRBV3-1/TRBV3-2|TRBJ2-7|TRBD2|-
CASSQTSSSYEQYF
TGTGCCAGCAGCCAGACTAGCTCCTCCTACGAGCAGTACTTC